Listed below are T cell receptor beta chains from one sample, sequenced in a study of identical twins. TCRdb redid the calling of the 5' RACE reads with MiXCR, one entry per CDR3 protein. Of around 250,000 distinct CDR3 sequences in the sample, about 8.3% are singletons; the top ten hold less than 4%. This sample was also put to use in a study of yellow fever vaccine responses in identical twins.

Input material: CD8+ T cells sorted from blood. These receptors all stem from a woman between 18 and 30 years old in good health. CDR3s include the opening cysteine and the closing phenylalanine or tryptophan. The order of the fields is V gene, J gene, D gene, clone size, CDR3 protein, CDR3 DNA. D genes are given only for firm matches. The size entry is marked missing in some rows and otherwise reads once, few, many or a size class.

TRBV7-9	TRBJ1-5	.	few	CASSSLMGNQPQHF	TGTGCCAGCAGCTCCTTAATGGGCAATCAGCCCCAGCATTTT
TRBV7-8	TRBJ2-7	TRBD1	many	CASSHWTGGGYEQYF	TGTGCCAGCAGCCACTGGACAGGGGGCGGTTACGAGCAGTACTTC
TRBV9	TRBJ1-6	.	few	CASSVEAGMGNSPLHF	TGTGCCAGCAGCGTAGAAGCGGGGATGGGTAATTCACCCCTCCACTTT
TRBV7-9	TRBJ2-5	TRBD1	many	CASSLALQGWETQYF	TGTGCCAGCAGCTTAGCCCTACAGGGGTGGGAGACCCAGTACTTC
TRBV29-1	TRBJ1-1	TRBD1	.	CSVSSNRGNTEAFF	TGCAGCGTTTCCTCGAACAGGGGGAACACTGAAGCTTTCTTT
TRBV6-2/TRBV6-3	TRBJ2-7	TRBD1	many	CASSYLGQGSEQYF	TGTGCCAGCAGTTATCTGGGACAGGGCTCCGAGCAGTACTTC
TRBV20-1	TRBJ2-7	TRBD2	.	CSARVEGLAGLDFYEQYF	TGCAGTGCTAGAGTCGAAGGACTAGCGGGACTCGATTTCTACGAGCAGTACTTC
TRBV5-1	TRBJ2-7	TRBD1	.	CASSSGQGWNEQYF	TGCGCCAGCAGCTCGGGACAGGGTTGGAACGAGCAGTACTTC
TRBV4-3	TRBJ2-1	.	many	CASSQDRTEVYNEQFF	TGCGCCAGCAGCCAAGACCGGACAGAAGTCTACAATGAGCAGTTCTTC
TRBV19	TRBJ2-1	.	.	CASSVLAVSSYNEQFF	TGTGCCAGTAGTGTATTAGCGGTTAGCTCCTACAATGAGCAGTTCTTC
TRBV12-3/TRBV12-4	TRBJ1-1	TRBD1	many	CASTGGAYSTEAFF	TGTGCCAGCACAGGGGGCGCTTATAGCACTGAAGCTTTCTTT
TRBV7-6	TRBJ2-7	TRBD1	.	CASSLDVGGADEQYF	TGTGCCAGCAGCTTAGATGTAGGGGGCGCGGACGAGCAGTACTTC
TRBV10-3	TRBJ2-7	.	many	CAISDSYEQYF	TGTGCCATCAGTGACAGCTACGAGCAGTACTTC
TRBV20-1	TRBJ2-7	.	.	CSARHIQLDYEQYF	TGCAGTGCTAGGCACATCCAACTGGACTACGAGCAGTACTTC
TRBV5-1	TRBJ2-7	TRBD1	many	CASSPEGGPIYEQYF	TGCGCCAGCAGCCCGGAAGGGGGCCCTATCTACGAGCAGTACTTC
TRBV2	TRBJ2-1	TRBD1	few	CASSQETGRPYNEQFF	TGTGCCAGCAGTCAGGAGACAGGGCGTCCTTACAATGAGCAGTTCTTC
TRBV28	TRBJ2-7	.	many	CASSLAGGLPYEQYF	TGTGCCAGCAGTTTAGCCGGGGGTCTTCCCTACGAGCAGTACTTC
TRBV6-2/TRBV6-3	TRBJ1-5	.	few	CASSSRIGAGGTTQHF	TGTGCCAGCAGTTCGCGTATTGGGGCCGGGGGGACTACCCAGCATTTT
TRBV7-8	TRBJ2-1	TRBD2	.	CASSLGAGGRFNEQFF	TGTGCCAGCAGCTTAGGGGCGGGGGGGAGATTCAATGAGCAGTTCTTC
TRBV27	TRBJ2-1	TRBD1	few	CASSSGTEYNEQFF	TGTGCCAGCAGTTCCGGGACAGAATACAATGAGCAGTTCTTC
TRBV2	TRBJ2-7	.	few	CARQSDYSYEQYF	TGTGCCAGACAATCGGACTACTCCTACGAGCAGTACTTC
TRBV12-5	TRBJ1-2	.	.	CASGLKLAQGLNYGYTF	TGTGCTAGTGGTTTGAAATTGGCACAGGGACTTAACTATGGCTACACCTTC
TRBV6-2/TRBV6-3	TRBJ2-5	.	.	CASSYYGGGRLGKTQYF	TGTGCCAGCAGTTACTACGGGGGCGGAAGGTTGGGAAAGACCCAGTACTTC
TRBV12-3/TRBV12-4	TRBJ2-5	.	.	CASSYWKKETQYF	TGTGCCAGCAGCTATTGGAAGAAAGAGACCCAGTACTTC